This T cell receptor beta chain was obtained from a study of cytotoxic CD8 clonotypes in ibrutinib-treated CLL (dated by TCRdb to the early 2020s). About the full investigation: The cohort was composed of more than ten relapsed/refractory and about 16 treatment-naive patients; IGHV unmutated status was identified in some 17 patients. Partial responses were observed in about 24 patients and complete responses in 2; after a median follow-up of about 69 months, remission was maintained in 14 patients and progression was observed in about twelve. Samples at response were collected after a median of 12 months of treatment, with a range of about 6 to 36 months. On average, each sample had 255,043 productive templates and approximately 85,000 productive rearrangements. Longitudinal samples were available for about 30% of the 86 trial participants. Cryopreserved peripheral blood mononuclear cells were obtained before treatment, at response, and at either sustained remission or disease progression. Every remission and progressive disease sample was obtained while ibrutinib was still being received by the patients. Here is what the overall study found, with its caveats: Public clonotypes were found to be uncommon and were observed to contract or remain stable during treatment; the increase in clonality was shown to reflect expansion of private clonotypes at ibrutinib response. An increase in clonality was observed at ibrutinib response, with clonality remaining stable during sustained remission and falling back toward baseline at progression. Baseline clonality was found to be higher than that of age-matched healthy donors and was strongly correlated with circulating CD8+ T-cell counts. Sampling times were not matched between patients in sustained remission and patients whose disease was progressing, and lymph node repertoires were not examined.

The meaning of the sample's time point label: about a year on ibrutinib. For TCR beta library preparation, approximately 2 micrograms of genomic DNA was extracted from cryopreserved PBMCs. Longitudinal blood samples from CLL patients on ibrutinib monotherapy underwent high-throughput TCR beta sequencing. The patients were enrolled in a single-center, open-label phase 2 trial of ibrutinib monotherapy. As regards this clone: What this receptor recognizes is not known. Base qualities are missing; no much larger clone stands one base away.

A MiSeq instrument was used for deep resolution sequencing, which targeted depths ranging from 1 in 1 million up to 1 in 200,000 T cells, with coverage averaging 10x for each clonotype. TCR beta libraries were generated with the immunoSEQ hsTCRB Kit. From the authors' description of their analysis: The data were analyzed with ImmunoSEQ Analyzer and ImmunoSEQ Data Assistant, and V, D and J gene assignments followed IMGT definitions. Clonality, which ranges from 0 to 1, was calculated as one minus the normalized Shannon entropy of productive rearrangement frequencies. Public clonotype analysis was restricted to overrepresented clonotypes comprising at least 0.05% of each patient's repertoire. About a dozen age-matched healthy donor repertoires from immuneACCESS served as clonality controls. The immuneACCESS repertoire file appears here via TCRdb, limited to in-frame rearrangements. These files lack a portion of the clones; in checked studies, under half of the deficit traces to unresolved V genes, and the cause of the others is not known. V and J calls plus clone size are reproduced from that table; the DNA served to infer D and trimming. Recorded for this sample are some 200,000 clones; about three quarters of them occurred a single time. Around 5.9% of the sample belongs to the ten largest clones.

CDR1 and CDR2 are drawn from the germline V gene: SGHTA, FQGNSA. V loses 5 bases at its end and J loses 5 bases; junction bases beyond the gene matches: 11. The CDR3 sequence holds 16 residues, the cysteine and phenylalanine included. The entry retains the CDR3 DNA only, 48 bases that are in frame from base 1. This material consisted of PBMCs, taken after 12 months of ibrutinib treatment. The V gene is TRBV7-2 and the J gene is TRBJ1-5; the central 8 bases match TRBD1. This receptor was taken from a human donor with chronic lymphocytic leukemia. CDR3 sequence: CASSLRTGTYHQPQHF. The nucleotide sequence reads TGTGCCAGCAGCCTAAGGACAGGGACTTATCATCAGCCCCAGCATTTT.